One and the same sample provided the 19 T cell receptor beta chains below, sequenced in a study of cytomegalovirus exposure and HLA in healthy donors. Primers included in the PCR were 60 Vbeta and 13 Jbeta primers. Sequencing used immunoSEQ multiplex PCR; TCRdb keeps in-frame clones, though not all of them. The sample consists of under 250,000 clones, around 80% of them appearing once. Source material: PBMCs. These receptors came from a woman in her 30s in good health and CMV-seropositive.

This clone was recorded only once. This chain connects TRBV19 to TRBJ2-7; 9 bases are shared with TRBD2. In germline, CDR1 is LNHDA, CDR2 SQIVND (reference sequence). Trimming took 3 bases from V and 5 from J; bases not matched to a gene: 5. The CDR3 loop spans 14 amino acids. The CDR3 coding sequence is TGTGCCAGTAGTATCTTTAGCGGGAGCAACGAGCAGTACTTC. This translates into CASSIFSGSNEQYF.

The chain employs TRBV18 and TRBJ1-2; 8 bases match TRBD1. J lost 4 bases, V lost 4 bases, and 11 bases had no gene match. Germline V gene lookup returns CDR1 KGHSH and CDR2 LQKENI. The CDR3 has 16 residues. CDR3 region: CASSLQRTGFSYGYTF. As DNA, the CDR3 is TGTGCCAGCTCACTTCAAAGGACAGGGTTTAGCTATGGCTACACCTTC.

The rearrangement joins TRBV29-1 to TRBJ2-2; TRBD2 matches 9 bases. After removal of 7 bases from V and 2 bases from J, the junction contained 8 bases not matched to a gene. CDR1 and CDR2 (germline): SQVTM, ANQGSEA. The CDR3 totals 15 residues. CDR3 nucleotide sequence: TGCAGCGCCTCTAGACTAGCGGCTAACACCGGGGAGCTGTTTTTT. Residues: CSASRLAANTGELFF.

V gene TRBV4-1 combines with J gene TRBJ1-2; D gene ambiguous. The CDR3 has 15 amino acids. Between the trimmed V and J ends, which lost 1 base and 0 bases, there was a span of 9 bases. Per the germline V gene, CDR1 is MGHRA and CDR2 is YSYEKL. The CDR3 DNA is TGCGCCAGCAGCCAAGTTTCAGACTCTAACTATGGCTACACCTTC. As protein: CASSQVSDSNYGYTF.

In its sample, this clone was seen once. The genes are TRBV4-3 and TRBJ1-2, with 8 bases matching TRBD1. This CDR3 is built from 16 residues. V shed 2 bases, J shed 3 bases, and the junction held 8 bases outside the gene matches. The germline gives CDR1 LGHNA, CDR2 YSLEER. In DNA, the CDR3 is TGCGCCAGCAGCCAAATAACAGGGGGTGGCGACTATGGCTACACCTTC. This sequence encodes CASSQITGGGDYGYTF.

The chain employs TRBV5-6 and TRBJ2-3; weak D call: TRBD2 (6 bases). V was clipped by 10 bases and J by 0 bases, with 15 bases between them. Germline V gene sequence: CDR1 SGHDT, CDR2 YYEEEE. The CDR3 consists of 14 residues. CDR3 nucleotide sequence: TGTGCCCTTACCGGGGGAATTAGCACAGATACGCAGTATTTT. Translated, it gives CALTGGISTDTQYF.

This clone was picked up a small number of times. The chain uses TRBV7-2 and TRBJ2-5; 7 bases line up with TRBD1. V gave up 5 bases and J gave up 10 bases; unmatched junction bases: 10. CDR1 and CDR2 from the germline V gene are SGHTA and FQGNSA. The CDR3 sequence is 13 residues long. The CDR3 spells CASSQRGHLNQYF. The DNA of the CDR3 is TGTGCCAGCAGCCAAAGGGGGCACCTAAACCAGTACTTC.

The V and J genes are TRBV5-4 and TRBJ1-2; no firm D call. V was trimmed by 1 base and J by 1 base, leaving 11 bases between them. The CDR3 has 15 residues. Germline V lookup: CDR1 SGHNT, CDR2 YYREEE (reference sequence). Here the CDR3 DNA reads TGTGCCAGCAGCTTGTTGGCAGATTTTAACTATGGCTACACCTTC. This codes for CASSLLADFNYGYTF. Combining the CDR3 with reference TRBV5-4 and TRBJ1-2 gives the whole variable domain ETGVTQSPTHLIKTRGQQVTLRCSSQSGHNTVSWYQQALGQGPQFIFQYYREEENGRGNFPPRFSGLQFPNYSSELNVNALELDDSALYLCASSLLADFNYGYTFGSGTRLTVV.

The chain uses TRBV9 and TRBJ2-3, with 10 positions matching TRBD2. This CDR3 has 15 amino acids. Trimming cost V 3 bases and J 3 bases; bases outside gene matches: 4. Germline V gives CDR1 SGDLS, CDR2 YYNGEE. The chain's CDR3 is CASSASSGRTDTQYF. CDR3 nucleotides: TGTGCCAGCAGCGCCTCTAGCGGGAGAACAGATACGCAGTATTTT. Based on the CDR3 plus reference TRBV9 and TRBJ2-3, the full variable domain is DSGVTQTPKHLITATGQRVTLRCSPRSGDLSVYWYQQSLDQGLQFLIQYYNGEERAKGNILERFSAQQFPDLHSELNLSSLELGDSALYFCASSASSGRTDTQYFGPGTRLTVL.

This clone has only one observation. This sequence joins TRBV6-6 and TRBJ2-7; D perhaps matches TRBD1 (6 bases). The CDR3 runs 12 residues. V was pared by 6 bases and J by 3 bases, with 9 bases between. Germline CDR1 reads MNHNY; CDR2 reads SVGAGI (reference sequence). The CDR3 bases are TGTGCCAGCAGCCTACAGGGCTACGAGCAGTACTTC. Translated, it gives CASSLQGYEQYF.

V and J are TRBV4-3 and TRBJ1-2, with D maybe TRBD1 (5 bases). This CDR3 comprises 14 residues. V shed 0 bases and J shed 4 bases, with 9 bases lying between them. Germline loops: CDR1 LGHNA, CDR2 YSLEER. Written as DNA, the CDR3 is TGCGCCAGCAGCCAAGATATCACAGGCTATGGCTACACCTTC. The encoded protein is CASSQDITGYGYTF.

This clone was detected only once. The CDR3 nucleotides read TGTGCCTGGACCCCGGCGGGAGTTGGTGAGCAGTTCTTC. Translating it yields CAWTPAGVGEQFF. The chain links TRBV30 to TRBJ2-1; 7 bases fit TRBD2. The germline V gene encodes CDR1 GTSNPN and CDR2 SVGIG (reference sequence). V was clipped by 4 bases and J by 9 bases; unmatched bases: 9. The CDR3 loop spans 13 amino acids.

J is TRBJ2-2 and V is TRBV11-2; the match to TRBD2 covers 13 bases. The CDR3 spans 16 residues. CDR1 is SGHAT, CDR2 FQNNGV, per germline. The J segment lost 6 bases and the V segment lost 4 bases, leaving 5 bases of the junction unmatched. CDR3 protein: CASSSWTSGGAGELFF. As DNA, the CDR3 is TGTGCCAGCAGCTCCTGGACTAGCGGGGGCGCCGGGGAGCTGTTTTTT.

This clone was seen a handful of times. This chain joins TRBV6-5 and TRBJ1-4, with TRBD1 matching over 8 bases. The CDR3 is 15 residues long. J was trimmed by 8 bases and V by 0 bases; bases with no gene match: 5. Germline loops: CDR1 MNHEY, CDR2 SVGAGI. CDR3 sequence reads: CASSYSRTGGEKLFF. The CDR3 bases are TGTGCCAGCAGTTACTCGAGAACAGGGGGAGAAAAACTGTTTTTT.

This clone was found once. The chain's CDR3 is CASSEVQGLGYTF. The CDR3 region has the DNA TGTGCCAGCAGTGAAGTACAGGGGTTAGGCTACACCTTC. The rearrangement joins TRBV2 to TRBJ1-2; 7 bases align to TRBD1. Germline trimming cut 1 base from V and 8 bases from J; bases unmatched to any gene: 4. Germline V lookup: CDR1 SNHLY, CDR2 FYNNEI. The CDR3 has 13 residues. The full variable domain, its missing parts supplied by reference TRBV2 and TRBJ1-2, is EPEVTQTPSHQVTQMGQEVILRCVPISNHLYFYWYRQILGQKVEFLVSFYNNEISEKSEIFDDQFSVERPDGSNFTLKIRSTKLEDSAMYFCASSEVQGLGYTFGSGTRLTVV.

The rearrangement uses TRBV19 and TRBJ2-3; 8 bases line up with TRBD2. Germline CDR1 and CDR2: LNHDA and SQIVND (reference sequence). V dropped 0 bases and J dropped 1; count of bases not matched to a gene: 3. This CDR3 spans 16 amino acids. This CDR3 reads CASSIDRREGTDTQYF. In DNA, the CDR3 is TGTGCCAGTAGTATAGATCGGCGGGAGGGCACAGATACGCAGTATTTT.

This chain links TRBV6-4 with TRBJ1-5, with D possibly TRBD1 on 6 matching bases. The CDR3 contains 15 residues. Germline CDR1 reads MRHNA; CDR2 reads SNTAGT. Trimming removed 9 bases from V and 2 bases from J, with 17 bases in between. CDR3 bases: TGTGCCAGTTCCAACAGGGAGAAAGGCAATCAGCCCCAGCATTTT. It translates to CASSNREKGNQPQHF.

This chain connects TRBV11-2 to TRBJ1-2; no clear D gene. CDR1 SGHAT and CDR2 FQNNGV come from the germline V gene. Trimming pared 5 bases from V and 6 bases from J, leaving 16 bases between. The CDR3 consists of 14 residues. The CDR3 region has the DNA TGTGCCAGCAGCAGTTTGAGGCTCCCGCATGGCTACACCTTC. Amino acids: CASSSLRLPHGYTF. The variable domain in full, completed from reference TRBV11-2 and TRBJ1-2, reads EAGVAQSPRYKIIEKRQSVAFWCNPISGHATLYWYQQILGQGPKLLIQFQNNGVVDDSQLPKDRFSAERLKGVDSTLKIQPAKLEDSAVYLCASSSLRLPHGYTFGSGTRLTVV.

This clone occurred once. This chain links TRBV5-4 with TRBJ1-1; D is possibly TRBD1 (6 bases). This CDR3 contains 14 residues. V lost 2 bases and J 1 base, leaving 9 bases between the germline ends. Germline lookup yields CDR1 SGHNT and CDR2 YYREEE (reference sequence). The CDR3 loop reads CASSLQTGNTEAFF. The DNA of the CDR3 is TGTGCCAGCAGCTTACAGACAGGGAACACTGAAGCTTTCTTT.